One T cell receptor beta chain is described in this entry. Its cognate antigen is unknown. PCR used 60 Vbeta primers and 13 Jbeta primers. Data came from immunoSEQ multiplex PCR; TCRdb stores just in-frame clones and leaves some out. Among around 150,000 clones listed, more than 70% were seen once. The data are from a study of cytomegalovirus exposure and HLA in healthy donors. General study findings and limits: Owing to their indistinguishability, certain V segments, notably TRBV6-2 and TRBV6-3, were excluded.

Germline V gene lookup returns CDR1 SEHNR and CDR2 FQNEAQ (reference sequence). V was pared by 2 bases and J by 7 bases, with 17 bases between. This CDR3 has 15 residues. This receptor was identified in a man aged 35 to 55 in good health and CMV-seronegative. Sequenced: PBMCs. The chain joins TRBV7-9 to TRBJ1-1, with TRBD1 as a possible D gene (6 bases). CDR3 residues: CASSLLAGATSEAFF. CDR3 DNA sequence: TGTGCCAGCAGCTTATTAGCAGGGGCTACTAGTGAAGCTTTCTTT.